The clone carrying this T cell receptor (beta chain) was detected only a few times. The target antigen is unknown. This record comes from a study of early stage breast cancer tumors. Study-wide context: ER+/PR+/HER2- status applied to about 75% of the 16 invasive breast tumors.

Clones were read by immunoSEQ multiplex PCR, and TCRdb kept only the in-frame ones, dropping some. The table shows tens of thousands of clones, with 72% occurring only once. General study results and limits: Blood repertoires resembled normal breast more than tumor.

The sample was blood. The TCR comes from a person aged 45-65 years with breast cancer.

CDR3 nucleotides: TGTGCCAGCAGCTCAAATCGGGCCCAGCGTGGGAGGATCACAGATACGCAGTATTTT. Amino acid sequence: CASSSNRAQRGRITDTQYF. The chain joins TRBV7-9 to TRBJ2-3, with a possible D match to TRBD2 (6 bases). Trimming stripped 4 bases from V and 2 bases from J, with 25 bases between. In germline, CDR1 is SEHNR, CDR2 FQNEAQ (reference sequence). The CDR3 covers 19 residues.